Below, 27 T cell receptor beta chains from the same sample are listed, as sequenced in a study of blood T cell repertoires in COVID-19. Generated by immunoSEQ multiplex PCR, the TCRdb table keeps only in-frame clones and is missing some. The sample lists fewer than 300,000 clones; 85% to 90% were seen once. Sequencing was performed on peripheral blood. Receptors were obtained from a woman aged 50 to 65 with COVID-19, enrolled during active disease.

The chain uses TRBV15 and TRBJ1-2; D is possibly TRBD1 (6 bases). The CDR3 runs to 15 residues. The germline gives CDR1 LNHNV, CDR2 YYDKDF (reference sequence). Trimming took 3 bases from V and 0 from J, leaving 11 bases between them. CDR3 in amino acids: CATSSSRGPNYGYTF. The CDR3 region has the DNA TGTGCCACCAGCAGTTCCAGGGGCCCTAACTATGGCTACACCTTC. Using reference TRBV15 and TRBJ1-2 for the parts outside the CDR3, the full variable domain is DAMVIQNPRYQVTQFGKPVTLSCSQTLNHNVMYWYQQKSSQAPKLLFHYYDKDFNNEADTPDNFQSRRPNTSFCFLDIRSPGLGDTAMYLCATSSSRGPNYGYTFGSGTRLTVV.

The V and J genes are TRBV12-5 and TRBJ1-5, with a possible D match to TRBD1 (6 bases). The length of the CDR3 is 14 residues. With 3 bases removed from V and 1 base from J, the gap between germline ends came to 7 bases. Germline CDR1 and CDR2: LGHNT and FRNRAP. CDR3 in DNA: TGTGCTAGTGGTTTTGGACAGAGCAATCAGCCCCAGCATTTT. It is translated as CASGFGQSNQPQHF.

The chain combines TRBV27 with TRBJ1-3; D perhaps matches TRBD1 (6 bases). Germline-derived CDR1 and CDR2 are MNHEY and SMNVEV (reference sequence). Deletions cut 8 bases from V and 4 bases from J, with 18 bases between. This CDR3 contains 15 residues. In nucleotides, the CDR3 is TGTGCCAGCGGGACATTGGGCTCCCCGGGAAACACCATATATTTT. Residues: CASGTLGSPGNTIYF.

This clone was counted a few times. The J gene is TRBJ1-2, the V gene TRBV11-2; D is ambiguous. The germline V gene encodes CDR1 SGHAT and CDR2 FQNNGV. Trimming removed 2 bases at V and 4 bases at J, with 14 bases between. There are 15 residues in the CDR3. For the CDR3, the DNA is TGTGCCAGCAGCTTATCGGAACGAGGGTTCTATGGCTACACCTTC. Its protein is CASSLSERGFYGYTF. Full variable domain (outside the CDR3, taken from reference TRBV11-2 and TRBJ1-2): EAGVAQSPRYKIIEKRQSVAFWCNPISGHATLYWYQQILGQGPKLLIQFQNNGVVDDSQLPKDRFSAERLKGVDSTLKIQPAKLEDSAVYLCASSLSERGFYGYTFGSGTRLTVV.

V is TRBV29-1 and J is TRBJ2-7; D uncertain. CDR3 length: 12 residues. Trimming cost V 2 bases and J 1 base, with 6 bases left between them. Looked up from germline, CDR1 is SQVTM and CDR2 is ANQGSEA. The CDR3 nucleotides are TGCAGCGTTGAAAGCCATTCCTACGAGCAGTACTTC. Residues: CSVESHSYEQYF.

The chain has TRBV19 and TRBJ1-2, with unresolved D. Germline V gene sequence: CDR1 LNHDA, CDR2 SQIVND (reference sequence). V dropped 3 bases and J dropped 5 bases, with 10 bases sitting between them. The CDR3 is made up of 13 amino acids. The DNA of the CDR3 is TGTGCCAGTAGTATGGGAGTGTTGTATGGCTACACCTTC. Protein: CASSMGVLYGYTF.

The rearrangement joins TRBV7-2 to TRBJ2-6, with 8 bases identical to TRBD1. Germline V gene lookup returns CDR1 SGHTA and CDR2 FQGNSA. This CDR3 is built from 18 residues. Trimming took 1 base from V and 2 from J; bases not matched to a gene: 7. The CDR3, as DNA: TGTGCCAGCAGCTTAGTCGGGACAGGTCTCGCTGGGGCCAACGTCCTGACTTTC. Its translation is CASSLVGTGLAGANVLTF.

The chain recombines TRBV14 with TRBJ2-5; 9 bases align to TRBD1. The CDR3 is 16 residues long. The germline CDR1 and CDR2 sequences are SGHDN and FVKESK. The trim removed 5 bases at V and 7 bases at J, leaving 14 bases unmatched. The CDR3 sequence: CASSTRTGDLWGTQYF. CDR3 DNA sequence: TGTGCCAGCAGCACCCGGACAGGGGACTTATGGGGGACCCAGTACTTC.

This sequence joins TRBV6-5 and TRBJ2-7; TRBD2 matches 10 bases. The CDR3 runs to 14 residues. The germline CDR1 and CDR2 sequences are MNHEY and SVGAGI. The ends lost 6 bases at V and 3 bases at J; junction bases unmatched: 5. The CDR3 reads CASSSSGSYYEQYF. The CDR3 DNA reads as TGTGCCAGCAGCTCTAGCGGGAGCTACTACGAGCAGTACTTC.

The chain joins TRBV5-1 to TRBJ1-1; the D gene is possibly TRBD1 (6 bases). Deletions cut 1 base from V and 2 bases from J, with 12 bases between. The germline gives CDR1 SGHRS, CDR2 YFSETQ. The CDR3 consists of 15 residues. The chain's CDR3 is CASSLLTGGNTEAFF. CDR3 DNA: TGCGCCAGCAGCTTGTTGACAGGTGGAAACACTGAAGCTTTCTTT.

V is TRBV5-4 and J is TRBJ2-3; TRBD1 agrees at 10 bases. Germline V gene lookup returns CDR1 SGHNT and CDR2 YYREEE (reference sequence). Trimming at V came to 4 bases and at J to 3 bases, leaving 2 bases not matched to a gene. CDR3 length: 14 residues. CDR3 sequence (DNA): TGTGCCAGCAGCCAGGGACAGGGGACAGATACGCAGTATTTT. Its protein product is CASSQGQGTDTQYF.

The chain links TRBV2 to TRBJ2-5, with D possibly TRBD2 on 6 matching bases. Trimming took 10 bases from V and 4 from J, leaving 16 bases between them. The CDR3 contains 13 residues. Germline V lookup: CDR1 SNHLY, CDR2 FYNNEI. The CDR3 sequence: CATLSGVGETQYF. CDR3 DNA: TGTGCCACGTTATCGGGGGTGGGAGAGACCCAGTACTTC.

V gene TRBV20-1 combines with J gene TRBJ1-2, with TRBD1 matching 8 bases. This CDR3 region has 11 residues. V shed 4 bases, J shed 7 bases, and the junction held 2 bases outside the gene matches. Germline V CDR1 and CDR2: DFQATT, SNEGSKA (reference sequence). The CDR3 DNA follows: TGCAGTGCTACAGGGGGCCTTGGCTACACCTTC. Translation: CSATGGLGYTF.

The V gene is TRBV3-1 (or the pseudogene TRBV3-2), the J gene TRBJ1-1; no definite D call. CDR3 length: 15 amino acids. Germline V gene data show CDR1 as LGHDT and CDR2 as YNNKEL (reference sequence). V lost 1 base and J lost 0, with 9 bases in between. DNA of the CDR3: TGTGCCAGCAGCCAAGTGGGAGGACTGAACACTGAAGCTTTCTTT. Its translation is CASSQVGGLNTEAFF.

The CDR3 coding sequence is TGTGCCAGCAGCACCGACAGGGACACTGAAGCTTTCTTT. It codes for CASSTDRDTEAFF. The chain couples TRBV6-5 to TRBJ1-1; 7 bases map to TRBD1. The germline gives CDR1 MNHEY, CDR2 SVGAGI. The CDR3 is 13 amino acids. The J segment lost 3 bases and the V segment lost 6 bases, leaving 4 bases of the junction unmatched.

V usage is TRBV18 and J usage is TRBJ2-7; 10 positions agree with TRBD2. CDR1 and CDR2 (germline): KGHSH, LQKENI. This CDR3 spans 15 amino acids. After removal of 4 bases from V and 2 bases from J, the junction contained 5 bases not matched to a gene. CDR3 in amino acids: CASSLRTSGAYEQYF. In DNA, the CDR3 is TGTGCCAGCTCACTACGGACTAGCGGCGCCTACGAGCAGTACTTC.

This sequence joins TRBV14 and TRBJ1-1; D possibly corresponds to TRBD1 (5 bases). CDR1 and CDR2 (germline): SGHDN, FVKESK. There are 16 residues in the CDR3. Trimming took off 1 base at V and 2 bases at J, with 14 bases between the two ends. CDR3 loop: CASSQASGTLNTEAFF. CDR3 bases: TGTGCCAGCAGCCAAGCTTCAGGGACTTTAAACACTGAAGCTTTCTTT.

This clone has a single count. The J gene is TRBJ2-1, the V gene TRBV7-9; 9 bases fit TRBD2. CDR1 and CDR2 (germline): SEHNR, FQNEAQ (reference sequence). The V gene end was trimmed by 5 bases and the J gene end by 4 bases; junction bases not matched to a gene: 6. The CDR3 spans 15 residues. CDR3 region: CASSPGTSRYNEQFF. Here the CDR3 DNA reads TGTGCCAGCAGCCCAGGGACTAGCAGATACAATGAGCAGTTCTTC.

This chain links TRBV7-9 with TRBJ1-2; the D gene is possibly TRBD1 (5 bases). Germline V gives CDR1 SEHNR, CDR2 FQNEAQ (reference sequence). V lost 7 bases and J lost 4, with 16 bases in between. The CDR3 loop spans 14 amino acids. CDR3 nucleotide sequence: TGTGCCAGCACCCGGCAGGAGGGGAGCTATGGCTACACCTTC. This gives the protein CASTRQEGSYGYTF.

The rearrangement joins TRBV29-1 to TRBJ2-4; the match to TRBD1 covers 7 bases. With 6 bases clipped from V and 2 bases from J, the junction kept 13 bases outside the gene matches. The CDR3 length is 16 residues. The germline V gene encodes CDR1 SQVTM and CDR2 ANQGSEA. CDR3 coding DNA: TGCAGCGTGAAGGCGAATGACAGGGTGACCAAAAACATTCAGTACTTC. The encoded protein is CSVKANDRVTKNIQYF.

J is TRBJ1-5 and V is TRBV5-1, with D perhaps matching TRBD1 (5 bases). Germline V gene data show CDR1 as SGHRS and CDR2 as YFSETQ. V lost 4 bases and J 9 bases, leaving 17 bases between the germline ends. This CDR3 spans 14 amino acids. Here the CDR3 reads CASSRDSSTWPQHF. The CDR3 nucleotides read TGCGCCAGCAGCCGCGACAGTTCCACCTGGCCCCAGCATTTT.

The V gene is TRBV27, the J gene TRBJ1-1; D perhaps matches TRBD1 (5 bases). Deletions cut 5 bases from V and 4 bases from J, with 14 bases between. From germline, CDR1 is MNHEY and CDR2 SMNVEV (reference sequence). The CDR3 extends over 14 amino acids. CDR3: CASSPIRVRTEAFF. The CDR3 DNA follows: TGTGCCAGCAGTCCTATCAGGGTTCGCACTGAAGCTTTCTTT.

In its sample, this clone was seen once. This chain uses TRBV5-4 with TRBJ2-2; a weak D match, TRBD2 (5 bases). The CDR3 extends over 13 amino acids. CDR1 SGHNT and CDR2 YYREEE come from the germline V gene (reference sequence). Deletions cut 4 bases from V and 6 bases from J, with 10 bases between. The CDR3 DNA sequence: TGTGCCAGCAGCCCGGGGAGCGCCGGGGAGCTGTTTTTT. This codes for CASSPGSAGELFF.

The chain combines TRBV11-2 with TRBJ2-1; the D gene is possibly TRBD1 (6 bases). The CDR3 runs 16 residues. V shed 4 bases and J shed 8 bases, with 21 bases lying between them. Per germline, CDR1 SGHAT and CDR2 FQNNGV. CDR3 bases: TGTGCCAGCAGCTACGCAGGGGTAGCGCGAGGCGATGAGCAGTTCTTC. Protein: CASSYAGVARGDEQFF.

J is TRBJ2-4 and V is TRBV29-1; tentatively, D is TRBD1 (6 bases). CDR3 length: 11 residues. From germline, CDR1 is SQVTM and CDR2 ANQGSEA. V dropped 7 bases and J dropped 9 bases, with 13 bases sitting between them. The DNA for the CDR3 is TGCAGCGGGGCACAGGGCACCATTCAGTACTTC. The encoded protein is CSGAQGTIQYF.

This chain joins TRBV25-1 and TRBJ2-7; 8 bases align to TRBD2. Looked up from germline, CDR1 is MGHDK and CDR2 is SYGVNS. The junction had 4 bases not matched to a gene; V was cut back by 1 base and J by 2 bases. The CDR3 runs to 15 residues. In DNA, the CDR3 is TGTGCCAGCAGTGAATCGGGACTAGGGACCTACGAGCAGTACTTC. Translated: CASSESGLGTYEQYF.

CDR3 protein: CASSETGTSRNEQFF. DNA of the CDR3: TGCGCCAGCAGTGAAACCGGGACTAGCCGCAATGAGCAGTTCTTC. This rearrangement joins TRBV10-1 to TRBJ2-1, with TRBD2 identical over 9 bases. This CDR3 contains 15 residues. V trimming: 3 bases; J trimming: 6 bases; junction bases outside the gene matches: 6. Germline CDR1 and CDR2: WNHNN and SYGVQD (reference sequence).